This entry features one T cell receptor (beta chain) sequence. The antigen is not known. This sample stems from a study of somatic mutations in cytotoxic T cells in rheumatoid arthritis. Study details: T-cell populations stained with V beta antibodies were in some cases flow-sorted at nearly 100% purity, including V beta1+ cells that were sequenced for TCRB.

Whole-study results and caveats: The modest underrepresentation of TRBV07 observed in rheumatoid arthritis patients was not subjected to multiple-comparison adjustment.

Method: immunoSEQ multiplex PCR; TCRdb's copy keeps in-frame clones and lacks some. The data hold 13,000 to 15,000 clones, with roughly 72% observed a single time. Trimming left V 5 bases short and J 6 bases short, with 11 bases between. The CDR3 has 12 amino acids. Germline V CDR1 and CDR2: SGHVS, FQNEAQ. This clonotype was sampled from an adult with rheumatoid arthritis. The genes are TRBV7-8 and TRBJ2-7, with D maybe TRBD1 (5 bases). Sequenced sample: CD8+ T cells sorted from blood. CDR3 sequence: CASSDSSGEQYF. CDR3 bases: TGTGCCAGCAGCGACAGTTCGGGCGAGCAGTACTTC.